The 17 T cell receptor beta chains presented below share a single source sample, sequenced in a study of CD8+ T cells in alopecia areata. In each case, RNA was isolated and then reverse transcribed into cDNA as the sequencing template. The data were produced by immunoSEQ multiplex PCR, yet TCRdb's version contains in-frame clones alone and is incomplete. The sample has 150,000 to 200,000 clones, around 50% seen once. Sample: CD4+ T cells sorted from blood, taken at week 0. The receptors here all came from a human donor with alopecia areata.

This clone has more than one count but fewer than ten. V usage is TRBV6-5 and J usage is TRBJ1-3; D is perhaps TRBD1 (5 bases). Trimming took off 6 bases at V and 4 bases at J, with 16 bases between the two ends. Germline lookup yields CDR1 MNHEY and CDR2 SVGAGI. The CDR3 has 15 amino acids. Here the CDR3 DNA reads TGTGCCAGCAGGAGACGAAGGGGTTCGGGAAACACCATATATTTT. It is translated as CASRRRRGSGNTIYF.

In nucleotides, the CDR3 is TGTGCCAGCACCCGAGGGACGGCACAAGAGACCCAGTACTTC. This sequence encodes CASTRGTAQETQYF. This rearrangement joins TRBV5-4 to TRBJ2-5; TRBD1 or TRBD2 may be the D gene (5 bases each). Germline values: CDR1 SGHNT, CDR2 YYREEE (reference sequence). V was cut by 6 bases and J by 2 bases, with 14 bases left in between. The CDR3 is 14 residues long.

This clone has just a few counts. The chain is built from TRBV15 and TRBJ2-1; D uncertain. CDR1 and CDR2 from the germline V gene are LNHNV and YYDKDF (reference sequence). This CDR3 contains 12 residues. V was shortened by 3 bases and J by 6 bases, with 6 bases between the two germline ends. CDR3 coding DNA: TGTGCCACCAGCAGTATTTTCAATGAGCAGTTCTTC. Its translation is CATSSIFNEQFF.

V is TRBV10-3 and J is TRBJ2-7; 9 bases match TRBD1. The V and J ends lost 6 bases and 6 bases, in that order; junction bases with no gene match: 12. CDR3 size: 15 residues. CDR1 is ENHRY, CDR2 SYGVKD, per germline. The CDR3 DNA reads TGTGCCATCAGCTCAACCGGGACAGGGAAGAGCGAGCAGTACTTC. Amino acids: CAISSTGTGKSEQYF.

This clone has a handful of counts. The CDR3 region is CATSRDDSGTYEQYF. The CDR3 bases are TGTGCCACCAGCAGAGATGATAGCGGAACCTACGAGCAGTACTTC. The V and J genes are TRBV15 and TRBJ2-7, with D possibly being TRBD2 (6 bases). Between the trimmed V and J ends, which lost 0 bases and 2 bases, there was a span of 11 bases. CDR1 LNHNV and CDR2 YYDKDF come from the germline V gene (reference sequence). This CDR3 region has 15 residues.

J is TRBJ2-1 and V is TRBV19, with D possibly being TRBD2 (5 bases). Germline V gives CDR1 LNHDA, CDR2 SQIVND (reference sequence). The CDR3 extends over 13 amino acids. Deletions cut 3 bases from V and 9 bases from J, with 12 bases between. This CDR3 reads CASSIAGGREQFF. CDR3 coding DNA: TGTGCCAGTAGTATTGCGGGCGGCCGTGAGCAGTTCTTC.

The genes are TRBV30 and TRBJ1-2; tentative D call: TRBD1 (5 bases). This CDR3 region has 13 residues. Germline lookup yields CDR1 GTSNPN and CDR2 SVGIG (reference sequence). The V and J ends lost 4 bases and 4 bases respectively, with 13 bases between them. CDR3 nucleotides: TGTGCCTGGATGCGGGGGATTACCTATGGCTACACCTTC. As protein: CAWMRGITYGYTF.

This chain links TRBV27 with TRBJ2-4, with TRBD1 as a possible D gene (5 bases). The ends were cut back, 5 bases at V and 2 bases at J, with 10 bases in the middle. CDR1 MNHEY and CDR2 SMNVEV come from the germline V gene (reference sequence). This CDR3 is built from 14 residues. The CDR3 bases are TGTGCCAGCAGTCCATCGGACACCAAAAACATTCAGTACTTC. Protein: CASSPSDTKNIQYF.

This chain uses TRBV6-5 with TRBJ2-3; D unresolved. Per germline, CDR1 MNHEY and CDR2 SVGAGI. This CDR3 has 11 residues. The V end was cut by 6 bases, the J end by 6 bases, with 7 bases between. CDR3 bases: TGTGCCAGCAGAATCAGGGATACGCAGTATTTT. Amino acid sequence: CASRIRDTQYF.

The chain links TRBV10-3 to TRBJ2-5; 9 nucleotides align to TRBD1. The junction had 5 bases not matched to a gene; V was cut back by 2 bases and J by 4 bases. CDR3 size: 15 residues. CDR1 and CDR2 from the germline V gene are ENHRY and SYGVKD. The CDR3 nucleotides read TGTGCCATCAGTGAGGCTACAGGGGGCGGAGAGACCCAGTACTTC. Its protein product is CAISEATGGGETQYF.

This chain uses TRBV29-1 with TRBJ1-1; D might be TRBD1 (6 bases). The CDR3 covers 14 residues. V lost 6 bases and J lost 5, with 19 bases in between. The V gene's germline CDR1 is SQVTM and CDR2 ANQGSEA. CDR3 sequence: CSVTLGGLGTEAFF. The CDR3 nucleotides read TGCAGCGTGACCTTGGGGGGGCTAGGGACTGAAGCTTTCTTT.

This chain connects TRBV5-1 to TRBJ2-5; D remains ambiguous. Germline CDR1 is SGHRS and CDR2 is YFSETQ. This CDR3 is built from 13 residues. Trimming pared 2 bases from V and 5 bases from J, leaving 10 bases between. The CDR3 protein is CASSFQGAETQYF. In DNA, the CDR3 is TGCGCCAGCAGCTTCCAAGGAGCGGAGACCCAGTACTTC.

In DNA, the CDR3 is TGCGCCAGCAGCGTAGCAGATACGCAGTATTTT. This encodes CASSVADTQYF. J is TRBJ2-3 and V is TRBV5-1, with unresolved D. The CDR3 has 11 residues. Germline-derived CDR1 and CDR2 are SGHRS and YFSETQ. Trimming took off 4 bases at V and 4 bases at J, with 4 bases between the two ends.

This clone was observed a single time. V usage is TRBV5-1 and J usage is TRBJ1-1; TRBD1 matches 8 bases. V was clipped by 3 bases and J by 8 bases; unmatched bases: 3. The CDR3 runs to 12 residues. Germline CDR1 is SGHRS and CDR2 is YFSETQ. CDR3 sequence (DNA): TGCGCCAGCAGCTCCCGGACAGGGGAAGCTTTCTTT. Protein: CASSSRTGEAFF. The whole variable domain, remainder taken from reference TRBV5-1 and TRBJ1-1, is KAGVTQTPRYLIKTRGQQVTLSCSPISGHRSVSWYQQTPGQGLQFLFEYFSETQRNKGNFPGRFSGRQFSNSRSEMNVSTLELGDSALYLCASSSRTGEAFFGQGTRLTVV.

This clone was detected only a few times. J is TRBJ2-1 and V is TRBV30, with a tentative D call TRBD1 (5 bases). The CDR3 extends over 16 amino acids. V was clipped by 4 bases and J by 0 bases, with 16 bases between them. Germline V gives CDR1 GTSNPN, CDR2 SVGIG (reference sequence). CDR3 amino acids: CAWTPQGKSSYNEQFF. For the CDR3, the DNA is TGTGCCTGGACCCCGCAGGGAAAGAGCTCCTACAATGAGCAGTTCTTC.

V and J are TRBV4-1 and TRBJ2-7; D call uncertain. CDR3 size: 15 residues. Germline CDR1 MGHRA, CDR2 YSYEKL. V was clipped by 0 bases and J by 7 bases, with 16 bases between them. CDR3 amino acids: CASSQEGIYGGEQYF. DNA for the CDR3: TGCGCCAGCAGCCAAGAGGGGATATACGGTGGTGAGCAGTACTTC.

The gene calls are TRBV5-1 and TRBJ2-2, with D possibly matching TRBD1 (6 bases). CDR3 length equals 15 residues. With 2 bases removed from V and 0 bases from J, the gap between germline ends came to 8 bases. Looked up from germline, CDR1 is SGHRS and CDR2 is YFSETQ. CDR3: CASSFSGANTGELFF. The DNA for the CDR3 is TGCGCCAGCAGCTTTTCAGGGGCGAACACCGGGGAGCTGTTTTTT.